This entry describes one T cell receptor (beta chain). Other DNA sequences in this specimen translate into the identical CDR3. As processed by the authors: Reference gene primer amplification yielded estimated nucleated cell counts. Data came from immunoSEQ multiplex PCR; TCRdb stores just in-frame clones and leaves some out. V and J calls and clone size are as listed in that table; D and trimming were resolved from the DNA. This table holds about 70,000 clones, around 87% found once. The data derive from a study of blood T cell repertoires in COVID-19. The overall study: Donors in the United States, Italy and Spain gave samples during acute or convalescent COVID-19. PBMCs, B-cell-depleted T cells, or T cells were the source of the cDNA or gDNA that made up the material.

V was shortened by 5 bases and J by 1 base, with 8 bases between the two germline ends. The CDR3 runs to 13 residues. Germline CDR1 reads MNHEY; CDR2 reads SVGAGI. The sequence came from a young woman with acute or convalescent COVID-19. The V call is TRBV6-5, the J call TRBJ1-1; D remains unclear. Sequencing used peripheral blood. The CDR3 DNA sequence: TGTGCCAGCAGTACGGGAGGGAACACTGAAGCTTTCTTT. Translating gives CASSTGGNTEAFF.